Listed below are T cell receptor beta chains from one sample, sequenced in a study of T cells after yellow fever vaccination. MiXCR, applied by TCRdb to the 5' RACE reads, yields one record per CDR3 protein. The data contain about 340,000 distinct CDR3 sequences, around 13% of them seen just once; the ten biggest clones take up 3% to 4%. The source material was CD4+ T cells sorted from PBMCs, sampled 15 days after the yellow fever booster vaccination. Receptors originate from a man younger than 30 who received the YFV17D yellow fever vaccine. The CDR3 runs from the conserved cysteine through the conserved F or W. D genes are given only for firm matches. Clone size is stated in some rows and not others, as once, few, many or a class when expanded.

J | D | size | V | DNA | CDR3
TRBJ1-1 | . | many | TRBV7-9 | TGTGCCAGCAGCAGGGAGACTGAAGCTTTCTTT | CASSRETEAFF
TRBJ2-1 | . | once | TRBV3-1 | TGTGCCAGCAGCCTCCCGGGGCGGCCCTACAATGAGCAGTTCTTC | CASSLPGRPYNEQFF
TRBJ1-2 | . | . | TRBV4-3 | TGCGCCAGCAGCCAAGATTCCAGGGGTGGCTACACCTTC | CASSQDSRGGYTF
TRBJ2-5 | . | few | TRBV5-1 | TGCGCCAGCAGCTTGCTGGATAGGAGGCGAGTCCAAGAGACCCAGTACTTC | CASSLLDRRRVQETQYF
TRBJ2-2 | . | . | TRBV7-9 | TGTGCCAGCAGCTTAACCGCAGGGTTTGAAACCGGGGAGCTGTTTTTT | CASSLTAGFETGELFF
TRBJ2-5 | . | . | TRBV3-1 | TGTGCCAGCAGCCAAGGAATTACATCAGAGACCCAGTACTTC | CASSQGITSETQYF
TRBJ1-4 | . | few | TRBV5-1 | TGCGCCAGCAGCTTGGTTGGGGGCGCGGGTGAAAAACTGTTTTTT | CASSLVGGAGEKLFF
TRBJ2-2 | TRBD1 | . | TRBV2 | TGTGCCAGCAGGGACAGGGGCGCCGGGGAGCTGTTTTTT | CASRDRGAGELFF
TRBJ2-5 | . | few | TRBV7-2 | TGTGCCAGCAGCTTGAATCGCCGCGGAGAGACCCAGTACTTC | CASSLNRRGETQYF
TRBJ1-4 | . | . | TRBV5-6 | TGTGCCAGCAGCTTCGGGACATTTGCAACTAATGAAAAACTGTTTTTT | CASSFGTFATNEKLFF
TRBJ1-2 | TRBD1 | few | TRBV6-5 | TGTGCCAGCAGTTTATCGGGGGGACAGGTTGGTGGCTACACCTTC | CASSLSGGQVGGYTF
TRBJ1-6 | . | few | TRBV6-2/TRBV6-3 | TGTGCCAGCCGCCTCCGGGGTTTCGGTTCACCCCTCCACTTT | CASRLRGFGSPLHF
TRBJ1-4 | . | few | TRBV5-1 | TGCGCCAGCAGCTTGGACTATAATGAAAAACTGTTTTTT | CASSLDYNEKLFF
TRBJ2-7 | . | . | TRBV5-1 | TGCGCCAGCAGCTTAGGCGAGGGGTACGAGCAGTACTTC | CASSLGEGYEQYF
TRBJ1-6 | . | few | TRBV7-9 | TGTGCCAGCAGCTTCGCAGATTCACCCCTCCACTTT | CASSFADSPLHF
TRBJ1-4 | . | few | TRBV7-8 | TGTGCCAGCAGCCGAGGGCCCCCTAATGAAAAACTGTTTTTT | CASSRGPPNEKLFF
TRBJ2-3 | TRBD2 | . | TRBV5-6 | TGTGCCAGCATCGGCCGACGGGACTACACAGATACGCAGTATTTT | CASIGRRDYTDTQYF
TRBJ2-1 | . | many | TRBV5-1 | TGCGCCAGCAGCTCCGGGACACCCACTTACAATGAGCAGTTCTTC | CASSSGTPTYNEQFF
TRBJ1-1 | . | . | TRBV19 | TGTGCCAGTAGTATAAGGCAGGGCACGAACACTGAAGCTTTCTTT | CASSIRQGTNTEAFF
TRBJ2-2 | TRBD2 | . | TRBV7-6 | TGTGCCAGCAGCTTAGAAGGGACTAGCGGGGGGACGTCCGGGGAGCTGTTTTTT | CASSLEGTSGGTSGELFF
TRBJ1-4 | . | few | TRBV21-1 | TGTGCCAGCAGCAAAGCGGCACCGGCAGGGGGGAATGAAAAACTGTTTTTT | CASSKAAPAGGNEKLFF
TRBJ1-6 | . | . | TRBV6-1 | TGTGCCAGCAGTGAAGGACATACTAATTCACCCCTCCACTTT | CASSEGHTNSPLHF
TRBJ1-5 | . | . | TRBV20-1 | TGCAGTGCTAGTTGGCAGACCAATCAGCCCCAGCATTTT | CSASWQTNQPQHF
TRBJ1-1 | . | . | TRBV5-1 | TGCGCCAGCAGCTTTCGTAGGGGAAGTGAGAACACTGAAGCTTTCTTT | CASSFRRGSENTEAFF
TRBJ1-2 | . | . | TRBV20-1 | TGCAGTGCTAGAGCCAGGGCTAACTATGGCTACACCTTC | CSARARANYGYTF
TRBJ2-5 | TRBD2 | . | TRBV15 | TGTGCCACCAGCAGAGGGGGCGGGGGGACAGAGACCCAGTACTTC | CATSRGGGGTETQYF
TRBJ1-2 | . | . | TRBV6-5 | TGTGCCAGCAGTTACCGTGGGGGGCAGTCCCTTGGCTACACCTTC | CASSYRGGQSLGYTF
TRBJ2-5 | . | . | TRBV7-9 | TGTGCCAGCAGCCGAACCGGACGGCGGGAGACCCAGTACTTC | CASSRTGRRETQYF
TRBJ1-2 | . | few | TRBV18 | TGTGCCAGCTCACCACCGGGCGCTTACTACACCTTC | CASSPPGAYYTF
TRBJ2-7 | TRBD2 | . | TRBV7-2 | TGTGCCAGCAGCTTTCGGCGGGGGGTTGAGCAGTACTTC | CASSFRRGVEQYF
TRBJ1-2 | . | . | TRBV7-2 | TGTGCCAGCAGCTTAGACAGGGAAGGGTATGGCTACACCTTC | CASSLDREGYGYTF
TRBJ2-7 | . | few | TRBV27 | TGTGCCAGCAGTTCCGCCGGGACAACCAACTACGAGCAGTACTTC | CASSSAGTTNYEQYF
TRBJ1-5 | . | few | TRBV19 | TGTGCCAGTAGTAAGGGGTTGCAGCCCCAGCATTTT | CASSKGLQPQHF
TRBJ1-2 | TRBD1 | . | TRBV18 | TGTGCCAGCTCACCACGGACAGGGGGCCTCGTCGATGGCTACACCTTC | CASSPRTGGLVDGYTF
TRBJ2-1 | . | many | TRBV6-6 | TGTGCCAGCAGTTACGTCTCTAGCAATGAGCAGTTCTTC | CASSYVSSNEQFF
TRBJ2-3 | . | few | TRBV27 | TGTGCCAGCAGCAAGAGTGGATTGGGCACAGATACGCAGTATTTT | CASSKSGLGTDTQYF
TRBJ2-7 | TRBD1 | . | TRBV11-3 | TGTGCCAGCAGCTTAACCGGGACAGCAACCTACGAGCAGTACTTC | CASSLTGTATYEQYF
TRBJ1-3 | TRBD1 | few | TRBV5-1 | TGCGCCAGCAGGGCTACAGGGGATGGAAACACCATATATTTT | CASRATGDGNTIYF
TRBJ1-4 | . | . | TRBV5-1 | TGCGCCAGCAGCTCCGACATCCTTGACAGCAGCCCCCAGAAACTGTTTTTT | CASSSDILDSSPQKLFF
TRBJ2-5 | . | . | TRBV7-8 | TGTGCCAGCAGCCCCCGGCGTATACAAGAGACCCAGTACTTC | CASSPRRIQETQYF
TRBJ2-5 | TRBD1 | . | TRBV18 | TGTGCCAGCTCACGAATGGGGACAGAAGAGACCCAGTACTTC | CASSRMGTEETQYF
TRBJ2-3 | TRBD1 | few | TRBV5-1 | TGCGCCAGCAGCCCTGGTTTGGGACAGGGAGCAGATACGCAGTATTTT | CASSPGLGQGADTQYF
TRBJ1-2 | TRBD1 | few | TRBV20-1 | TGCAGTGCTGGGACAGGGGCGCCATATGGCTACACCTTC | CSAGTGAPYGYTF
TRBJ2-7 | TRBD2 | few | TRBV7-8 | TGTGCCAGCAGCCAAGCGGGGGGGCTTTCCTACGAGCAGTACTTC | CASSQAGGLSYEQYF
TRBJ1-1 | . | . | TRBV29-1 | TGCAGCGTTGTATCAGGGCTCGGTAAGGAAGCTTTCTTT | CSVVSGLGKEAFF
TRBJ2-3 | TRBD2 | many | TRBV10-3 | TGTGCCATCAGGCAAAGCGGGACCCCTCCGTATTTT | CAIRQSGTPPYF
TRBJ1-5 | . | . | TRBV6-1 | TGTGCCAGCAGTGTGGGACAAGCCGAGGGAGGACAGCCCCAGCATTTT | CASSVGQAEGGQPQHF
TRBJ1-1 | TRBD1 | few | TRBV28 | TGTGCCAGCAGTTTCCAGGGGGGACCTGAAGCTTTCTTT | CASSFQGGPEAFF
TRBJ1-1 | . | few | TRBV20-1 | TGCAGTGCTAGGGCAGGGATGGACACTGAAGCTTTCTTT | CSARAGMDTEAFF
TRBJ1-1 | TRBD1 | few | TRBV20-1 | TGCAGTGCCAGGGACAGGGTGGAGAACACTGAAGCTTTCTTT | CSARDRVENTEAFF
TRBJ2-4 | . | . | TRBV11-2 | TGTGCCAGCAGCCAAGAAAACATTCAGTACTTC | CASSQENIQYF
TRBJ2-1 | . | . | TRBV3-1 | TGTGCCAGCAGCCAAGAGGGTCGAGGTGAGCAGTTCTTC | CASSQEGRGEQFF
TRBJ2-1 | TRBD1 | few | TRBV2 | TGTGCCAGCAGTGAACCGGGACAGGGACCGTTCTTC | CASSEPGQGPFF
TRBJ1-4 | . | few | TRBV5-1 | TGCGCCAGCAGCTCCCAAGGGGCGGCTAATGAAAAACTGTTTTTT | CASSSQGAANEKLFF
TRBJ2-3 | . | few | TRBV4-2 | TGTGCCAGCAGCCAAGATCCTGGGGGGGGCCGATATACGCAGTATTTT | CASSQDPGGGRYTQYF
TRBJ1-5 | . | few | TRBV7-9 | TGTGCCAGCAGCCGCGGGACGGAGGGGCCCCAGCATTTT | CASSRGTEGPQHF
TRBJ2-1 | . | few | TRBV24-1 | TGTGCCACCAGTGAGCCTCCTGCGGATGAGCAGTTCTTC | CATSEPPADEQFF
TRBJ1-5 | . | few | TRBV6-1 | TGTGCCAGCAGAACACAGGGAAATCAGCCCCAGCATTTT | CASRTQGNQPQHF